A single TCR beta chain is shown here with its context. Its matching antigen is unknown. Assay used: immunoSEQ multiplex PCR; TCRdb lists only in-frame clones, some missing. Altogether more than 6,000 clones are present, around three quarters being singletons, with the ten largest covering over 40%. Germline CDR1 LNHNV, CDR2 YYDKDF (reference sequence). V was trimmed by 6 bases and J by 3 bases, leaving 14 bases between them. The CDR3 runs 14 residues. This sample is drawn from a study of PD-1 blockade in classical Hodgkin lymphoma. Study conclusions and caveats: Complete responders entered with baseline diversity on par with newly diagnosed patients, the results showed.

Time point: cycle 4 day 1 (C4D1), after 5 to 7 weeks of nivolumab. Each patient's relapse followed autologous stem cell transplantation, and brentuximab vedotin exposure varied. Patients' outcomes at their best amounted to complete response, partial response or progressive disease. The chain has TRBV15 and TRBJ1-2; D perhaps matches TRBD1 (6 bases). This TCR derives from a human donor with classical Hodgkin lymphoma. The material sequenced was peripheral blood mononuclear cells (PBMCs), taken before the fourth cycle of nivolumab. The chain's CDR3 is CATSLGGSDYGYTF. As DNA, the CDR3 is TGTGCCACCAGTCTAGGGGGGAGCGACTATGGCTACACCTTC.